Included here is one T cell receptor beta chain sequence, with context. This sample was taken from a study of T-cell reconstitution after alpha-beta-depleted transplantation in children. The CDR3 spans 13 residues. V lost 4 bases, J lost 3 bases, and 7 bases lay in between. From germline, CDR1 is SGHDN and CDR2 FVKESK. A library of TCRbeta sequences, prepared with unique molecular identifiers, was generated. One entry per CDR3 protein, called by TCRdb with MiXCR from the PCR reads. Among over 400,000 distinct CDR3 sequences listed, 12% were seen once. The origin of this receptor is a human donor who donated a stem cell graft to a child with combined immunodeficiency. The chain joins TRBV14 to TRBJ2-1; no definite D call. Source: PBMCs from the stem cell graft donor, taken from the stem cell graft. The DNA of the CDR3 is TGTGCCAGCAGCCCGAATCTCTACAATGAGCAGTTCTTC. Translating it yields CASSPNLYNEQFF.